This T cell receptor beta chain was sequenced in a study of PD-1 blockade in classical Hodgkin lymphoma. CDR1 and CDR2 from the germline V gene are SGHRS and YFSETQ. With 1 base removed from V and 2 bases from J, the gap between germline ends came to 11 bases. This CDR3 has 15 residues. Described time point: cycle 4 day 1 (C4D1), after more than 5 weeks of nivolumab. Autologous stem cell transplantation was followed by relapse in every patient, and brentuximab vedotin exposure varied. Only in-frame clones appear in the TCRdb table, and some are missing; sequencing was by immunoSEQ multiplex PCR. The data hold about 90,000 clones, with 90% observed a single time.

Sequencing used peripheral blood mononuclear cells (PBMCs), obtained before the fourth cycle of nivolumab. This receptor was identified in a human donor with classical Hodgkin lymphoma. This rearrangement joins TRBV5-1 to TRBJ2-3; D perhaps matches TRBD1 (6 bases). DNA of the CDR3: TGCGCCAGCAGCTTGACAGGGCAGTACACAGATACGCAGTATTTT. Translation: CASSLTGQYTDTQYF.